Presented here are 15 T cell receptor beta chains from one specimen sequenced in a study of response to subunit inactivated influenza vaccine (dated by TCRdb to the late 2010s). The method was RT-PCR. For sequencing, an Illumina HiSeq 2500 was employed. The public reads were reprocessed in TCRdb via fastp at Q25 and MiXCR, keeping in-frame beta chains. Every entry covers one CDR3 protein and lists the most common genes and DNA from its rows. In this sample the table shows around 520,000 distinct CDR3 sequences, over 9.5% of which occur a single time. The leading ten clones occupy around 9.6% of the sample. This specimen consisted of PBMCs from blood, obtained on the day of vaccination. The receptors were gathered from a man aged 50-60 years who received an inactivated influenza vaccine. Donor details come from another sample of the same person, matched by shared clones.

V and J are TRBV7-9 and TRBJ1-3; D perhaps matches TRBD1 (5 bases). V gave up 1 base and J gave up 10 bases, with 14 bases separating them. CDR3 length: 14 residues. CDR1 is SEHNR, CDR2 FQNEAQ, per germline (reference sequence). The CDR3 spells CASSLEGEPWTIYF. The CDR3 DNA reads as TGTGCCAGCAGCTTAGAAGGGGAACCTTGGACCATATATTTT.

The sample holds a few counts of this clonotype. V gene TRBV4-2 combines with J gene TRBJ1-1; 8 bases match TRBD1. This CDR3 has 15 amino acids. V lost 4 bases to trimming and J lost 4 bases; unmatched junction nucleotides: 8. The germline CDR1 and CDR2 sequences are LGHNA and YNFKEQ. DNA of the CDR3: TGTGCCAGCAGCCCTACGGACAGGGAGGGCACTGAAGCTTTCTTT. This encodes CASSPTDREGTEAFF.

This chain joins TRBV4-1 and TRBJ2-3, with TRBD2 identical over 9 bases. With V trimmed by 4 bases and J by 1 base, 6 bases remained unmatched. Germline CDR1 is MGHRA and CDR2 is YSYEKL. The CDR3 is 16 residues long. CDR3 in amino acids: CASSLDAGGGTDTQYF. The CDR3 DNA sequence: TGCGCCAGCAGCCTAGATGCGGGGGGGGGCACAGATACGCAGTATTTT.

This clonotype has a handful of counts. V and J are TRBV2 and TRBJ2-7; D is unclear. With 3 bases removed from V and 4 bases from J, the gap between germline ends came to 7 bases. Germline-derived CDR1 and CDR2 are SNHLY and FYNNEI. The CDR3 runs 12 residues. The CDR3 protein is CASSENDYEQYF. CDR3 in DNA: TGTGCCAGCAGTGAGAACGATTACGAGCAGTACTTC.

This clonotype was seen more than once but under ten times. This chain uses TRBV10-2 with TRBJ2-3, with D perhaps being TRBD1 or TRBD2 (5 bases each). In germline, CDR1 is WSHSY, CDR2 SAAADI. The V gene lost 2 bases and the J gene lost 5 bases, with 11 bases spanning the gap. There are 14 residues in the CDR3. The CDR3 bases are TGCGCCAGCAGTGAGAGTCGGGGCAGAGATACGCAGTATTTT. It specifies CASSESRGRDTQYF.

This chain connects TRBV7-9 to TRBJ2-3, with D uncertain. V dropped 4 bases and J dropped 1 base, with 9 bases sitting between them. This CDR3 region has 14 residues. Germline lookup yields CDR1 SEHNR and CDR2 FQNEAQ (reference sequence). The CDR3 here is CASSYSLRTDTQYF. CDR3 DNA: TGTGCCAGCAGCTATAGCCTCCGCACAGATACGCAGTATTTT.

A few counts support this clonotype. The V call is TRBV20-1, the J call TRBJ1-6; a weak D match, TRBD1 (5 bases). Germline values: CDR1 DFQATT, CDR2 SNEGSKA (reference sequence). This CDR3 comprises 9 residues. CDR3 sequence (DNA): TGCGCCTGGGGGTCACCCCTCCACTTT. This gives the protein CAWGSPLHF.

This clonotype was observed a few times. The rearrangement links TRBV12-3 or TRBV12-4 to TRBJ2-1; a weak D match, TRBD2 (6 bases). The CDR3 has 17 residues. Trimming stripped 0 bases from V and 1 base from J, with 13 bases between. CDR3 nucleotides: TGTGCCAGCAGTTTAGCCTTCCGACTAGAGTCCTACAATGAGCAGTTCTTC. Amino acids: CASSLAFRLESYNEQFF.

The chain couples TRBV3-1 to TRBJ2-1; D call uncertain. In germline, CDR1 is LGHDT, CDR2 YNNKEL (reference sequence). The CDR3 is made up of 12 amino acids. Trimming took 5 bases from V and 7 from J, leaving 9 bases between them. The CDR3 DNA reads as TGTGCCAGCAGCGGTGAGGTGAATGAGCAGTTCTTC. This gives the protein CASSGEVNEQFF.

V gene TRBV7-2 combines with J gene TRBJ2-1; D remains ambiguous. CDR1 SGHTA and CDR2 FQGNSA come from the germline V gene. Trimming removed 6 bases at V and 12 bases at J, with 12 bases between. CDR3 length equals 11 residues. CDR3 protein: CASRDTSRQFF. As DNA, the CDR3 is TGTGCCAGCAGAGACACCTCCCGGCAGTTCTTC.

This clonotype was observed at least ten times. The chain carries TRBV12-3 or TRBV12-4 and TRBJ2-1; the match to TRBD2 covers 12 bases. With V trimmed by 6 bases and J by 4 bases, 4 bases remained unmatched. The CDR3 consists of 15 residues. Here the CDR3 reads CASSLLAGGYNEQFF. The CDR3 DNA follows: TGTGCCAGCAGCCTACTAGCGGGGGGTTACAATGAGCAGTTCTTC.

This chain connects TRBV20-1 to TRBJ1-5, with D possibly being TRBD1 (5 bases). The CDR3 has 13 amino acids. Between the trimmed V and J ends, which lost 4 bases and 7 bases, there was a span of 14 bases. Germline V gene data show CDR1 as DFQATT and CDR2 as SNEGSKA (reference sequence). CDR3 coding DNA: TGCAGTGCTATTGGGCAGGGAACACAGCCCCAGCATTTT. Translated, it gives CSAIGQGTQPQHF.

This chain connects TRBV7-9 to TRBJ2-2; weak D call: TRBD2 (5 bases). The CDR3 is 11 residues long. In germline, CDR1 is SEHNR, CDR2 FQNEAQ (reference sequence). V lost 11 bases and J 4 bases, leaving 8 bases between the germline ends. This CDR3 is CAGGGTGELFF. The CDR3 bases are TGTGCCGGAGGTGGCACCGGGGAGCTGTTTTTT.

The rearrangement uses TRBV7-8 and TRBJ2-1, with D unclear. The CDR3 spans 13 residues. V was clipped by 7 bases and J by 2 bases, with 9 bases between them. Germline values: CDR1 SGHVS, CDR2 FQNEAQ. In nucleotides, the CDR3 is TGTGCCAGCAATCTAAGGCCCTACAATGAGCAGTTCTTC. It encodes CASNLRPYNEQFF.

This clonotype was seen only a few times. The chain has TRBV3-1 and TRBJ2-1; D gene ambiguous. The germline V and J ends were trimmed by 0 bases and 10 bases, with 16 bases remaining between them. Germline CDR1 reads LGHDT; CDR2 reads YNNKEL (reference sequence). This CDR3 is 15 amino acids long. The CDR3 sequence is CASSQDRLVGGEQFF. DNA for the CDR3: TGTGCCAGCAGCCAAGATCGGCTAGTGGGTGGCGAGCAGTTCTTC.